Below are 29 T cell receptor beta chains sequenced from a single sample in a study of blood T cell repertoires in COVID-19. Profiling relied on immunoSEQ multiplex PCR, and the TCRdb table lists in-frame clones only, not all of them. The sample includes over 40,000 clones, around 90% of them seen just once. The sample was peripheral blood. These TCRs come from a man aged 70 or older with active COVID-19.

This clone has more than one count but fewer than ten. The chain employs TRBV6-2 or TRBV6-3 and TRBJ1-1; tentatively, D is TRBD1 (5 bases). The CDR3 has 17 amino acids. Germline lookup yields CDR1 MNHEY and CDR2 SVGEGT. Trimming left V 4 bases short and J 2 bases short, with 20 bases between. The CDR3 spells CASSLNPGTTLNTEAFF. In DNA, the CDR3 is TGTGCCAGCAGTTTGAACCCCGGGACTACTCTAAACACTGAAGCTTTCTTT.

The chain carries TRBV9 and TRBJ2-5; 10 bases line up with TRBD1. Unmatched junction bases numbered 7, after V lost 4 bases and J lost 1 base. The CDR3 has 16 residues. Germline CDR1 is SGDLS and CDR2 is YYNGEE. The chain's CDR3 is CASSSTGGWPQETQYF. The CDR3 DNA is TGTGCCAGCAGCTCGACAGGGGGCTGGCCCCAAGAGACCCAGTACTTC.

This chain uses TRBV21-1 with TRBJ2-1; TRBD1 was called by the table and not checked on the DNA. TRBV21-1 is a known pseudogene. The CDR3 covers 15 residues. The CDR3 region has the DNA TGTGCCAGCAGCCCAAGGCGGGACAGGGACAATGAGCAGTTCTTC. Translation: CASSPRRDRDNEQFF.

The chain carries TRBV19 and TRBJ2-2; 13 nucleotides match TRBD2. CDR3 length equals 15 residues. CDR1 is LNHDA, CDR2 SQIVND, per germline (reference sequence). The J segment lost 4 bases and the V segment lost 7 bases, leaving 3 bases of the junction unmatched. The CDR3 sequence is CASKLAGGVTGELFF. CDR3 DNA: TGTGCCAGTAAACTAGCGGGGGGGGTCACCGGGGAGCTGTTTTTT.

V gene TRBV5-1 combines with J gene TRBJ2-2; 9 positions match TRBD1. The CDR3 spans 16 residues. Germline V gene sequence: CDR1 SGHRS, CDR2 YFSETQ. V trimming: 3 bases; J trimming: 3 bases; junction bases outside the gene matches: 6. CDR3 nucleotide sequence: TGCGCCAGCAGCTGGACAGGGGCGAGAGACACCGGGGAGCTGTTTTTT. Encoded protein: CASSWTGARDTGELFF.

CDR3 residues: CASSTGRGGRREQYF. The CDR3, as DNA: TGTGCCAGTAGTACCGGACGCGGGGGGCGTAGAGAGCAGTACTTC. V and J are TRBV19 and TRBJ2-7; 8 nucleotides align to TRBD2. The germline gives CDR1 LNHDA, CDR2 SQIVND (reference sequence). J gave up 7 bases and V 4 bases, and 12 bases lay outside the gene matches. The CDR3 spans 15 residues.

The chain joins TRBV18 to TRBJ2-1; a weak D match, TRBD2 (6 bases). Trimming shortened V by 0 bases and J by 7 bases, and 16 bases separated the two germline ends. This CDR3 has 16 amino acids. The germline gives CDR1 KGHSH, CDR2 LQKENI. The CDR3 reads CASSPPNDRAGNEQFF. CDR3 nucleotide sequence: TGTGCCAGCTCACCACCAAATGATAGGGCGGGGAATGAGCAGTTCTTC.

The V and J genes are TRBV6-5 and TRBJ1-1; 9 nucleotides agree with TRBD1. Germline V gene sequence: CDR1 MNHEY, CDR2 SVGAGI. Trimming removed 4 bases from V and 3 bases from J; junction bases left unmatched: 6. The CDR3 totals 15 residues. DNA of the CDR3: TGTGCCAGCAGTTCCCTACAGGGGGCTGACACTGAAGCTTTCTTT. Translated, it gives CASSSLQGADTEAFF.

The CDR3 reads CASSRQTSGANVLTF. DNA of the CDR3: TGTGCCAGCAGTCGACAGACCTCTGGGGCCAACGTCCTGACTTTC. The V gene is TRBV6-5, the J gene TRBJ2-6; D might be TRBD1 (5 bases). Germline V gene data show CDR1 as MNHEY and CDR2 as SVGAGI. Trimming shortened V by 5 bases and J by 0 bases, and 8 bases separated the two germline ends. The CDR3 covers 15 residues.

V gene TRBV5-5 combines with J gene TRBJ2-2, with TRBD1 identical over 11 bases. V shed 3 bases and J 4 bases; nucleotides not matched to a gene: 2. The CDR3 contains 15 residues. Germline-derived CDR1 and CDR2 are SGHKS and YYEKEE (reference sequence). The CDR3 DNA reads as TGTGCCAGCAGCTGGGACAGGGGGGGCACCGGGGAGCTGTTTTTT. This encodes CASSWDRGGTGELFF.

The chain carries TRBV7-9 and TRBJ1-1; D gene unclear. The CDR3 runs to 12 residues. Germline CDR1 SEHNR, CDR2 FQNEAQ (reference sequence). Trimming shortened V by 2 bases and J by 4 bases, and 5 bases separated the two germline ends. The DNA of the CDR3 is TGTGCCAGCAGCTTAATCTCCACTGAAGCTTTCTTT. It encodes CASSLISTEAFF. The complete variable domain, with remaining parts taken from reference TRBV7-9 and TRBJ1-1, reads DTGVSQNPRHKITKRGQNVTFRCDPISEHNRLYWYRQTLGQGPEFLTYFQNEAQLEKSRLLSDRFSAERPKGSFSTLEIQRTEQGDSAMYLCASSLISTEAFFGQGTRLTVV.

The chain carries TRBV6-4 and TRBJ2-1, with D uncertain. CDR1 is MRHNA and CDR2 is SNTAGT in the germline V gene. This CDR3 comprises 16 residues. Trimming shortened V by 0 bases and J by 0 bases, and 9 bases separated the two germline ends. CDR3 sequence reads: CASSDSGGRSYNEQFF. The CDR3 coding sequence is TGTGCCAGCAGTGACTCCGGCGGTCGCTCCTACAATGAGCAGTTCTTC.

V is TRBV9 and J is TRBJ2-3, with D possibly being TRBD2 (6 bases). The V end lost 1 base, the J end lost 4 bases, and 7 bases lay between the germline ends. Per the germline V gene, CDR1 is SGDLS and CDR2 is YYNGEE. This CDR3 contains 13 residues. CDR3 sequence (DNA): TGTGCCAGCAGCGTATGGGGGGCAGATACGCAGTATTTT. Translated, it gives CASSVWGADTQYF.

The chain uses TRBV10-1 and TRBJ2-3, with D tentatively TRBD1 (5 bases). Germline lookup yields CDR1 WNHNN and CDR2 SYGVQD (reference sequence). V lost 6 bases, J lost 3 bases, and 16 bases lay in between. The CDR3 covers 15 residues. CDR3 loop: CASSTGASSTDTQYF. For the CDR3, the DNA is TGCGCCAGCAGCACAGGTGCGTCAAGTACAGATACGCAGTATTTT.

The chain uses TRBV12-5 and TRBJ1-2; no firm D call. The germline CDR1 and CDR2 sequences are LGHNT and FRNRAP. Trimming removed 4 bases from V and 2 bases from J, with 20 bases in between. This CDR3 is built from 17 residues. CDR3 coding DNA: TGTGCTAGTGGTTCCCTCCGGGAATTGAAGAGGAACTATGGCTACACCTTC. Protein: CASGSLRELKRNYGYTF.

V gene TRBV6-5 combines with J gene TRBJ2-7; 7 positions match TRBD1. Germline values: CDR1 MNHEY, CDR2 SVGAGI. The CDR3 spans 14 residues. V was clipped by 2 bases and J by 4 bases; unmatched bases: 5. The DNA of the CDR3 is TGTGCCAGCAGTTACAGGGGGCGTTTGTACGAGCAGTACTTC. Protein product: CASSYRGRLYEQYF.

V and J are TRBV6-5 and TRBJ1-2; possibly TRBD1 for D (5 bases). The V end lost 2 bases, the J end lost 8 bases, and 9 bases lay between the germline ends. Germline V lookup: CDR1 MNHEY, CDR2 SVGAGI. This CDR3 spans 12 amino acids. The CDR3 bases are TGTGCCAGCAGTTACGGAGGGGCCGGCTACACCTTC. Translated, it gives CASSYGGAGYTF.

This CDR3 is CASSRAPTSTGGANYGYTF. CDR3 nucleotides: TGTGCCAGCAGTAGAGCGCCAACATCGACAGGGGGCGCTAACTATGGCTACACCTTC. This chain links TRBV28 with TRBJ1-2, with 10 bases aligning to TRBD1. Germline trimming cut 5 bases from V and 0 bases from J; bases unmatched to any gene: 15. The V gene's germline CDR1 is MDHEN and CDR2 SYDVKM. CDR3 size: 19 residues.

This chain connects TRBV7-2 to TRBJ1-3; no clear D gene. This CDR3 is built from 16 residues. Germline CDR1 SGHTA, CDR2 FQGNSA. V was clipped by 3 bases and J by 3 bases, with 15 bases between them. This CDR3 reads CASSFEGGYIGNTIYF. As DNA, the CDR3 is TGTGCCAGCAGCTTTGAGGGCGGCTACATTGGAAACACCATATATTTT.

The chain links TRBV27 to TRBJ1-3; TRBD1 aligns across 7 bases. There are 15 residues in the CDR3. Per the germline V gene, CDR1 is MNHEY and CDR2 is SMNVEV (reference sequence). The ends lost 6 bases at V and 3 bases at J; junction bases unmatched: 8. The CDR3 protein is CASRSTGVVGNTIYF. The CDR3 bases are TGTGCCAGCAGATCCACAGGGGTCGTTGGAAACACCATATATTTT.

This clone has only one observation. The chain uses TRBV24-1 and TRBJ1-4; D remains ambiguous. Trimming pared 10 bases from V and 13 bases from J, leaving 18 bases between. Germline lookup yields CDR1 KGHDR and CDR2 SFDVKD. The CDR3 length is 12 residues. Written as DNA, the CDR3 is TGTGCCACAGCTTCTTGGGCCCTTAGACTGTTTTTT. This translates into CATASWALRLFF.

V gene TRBV7-2 combines with J gene TRBJ2-3; 7 bases match TRBD2. CDR3 length: 16 amino acids. Germline V CDR1 and CDR2: SGHTA, FQGNSA. The trim removed 5 bases at V and 0 bases at J, leaving 8 bases unmatched. CDR3 sequence reads: CASSLRVAGSTDTQYF. CDR3 nucleotides: TGTGCCAGCAGCCTTCGGGTAGCGGGTAGCACAGATACGCAGTATTTT.

This chain links TRBV2 with TRBJ1-1, with D tentatively TRBD1 (6 bases). CDR3 length: 12 amino acids. Per germline, CDR1 SNHLY and CDR2 FYNNEI. Trimming left V 7 bases short and J 3 bases short, with 9 bases between. The CDR3 DNA reads TGTGCCAGCAAGGGGGAGCACACTGAAGCTTTCTTT. Translation: CASKGEHTEAFF.

The chain recombines TRBV5-1 with TRBJ2-1, with 9 bases identical to TRBD2. With V trimmed by 4 bases and J by 7 bases, 12 bases remained unmatched. The CDR3 loop spans 16 amino acids. The germline CDR1 and CDR2 sequences are SGHRS and YFSETQ. The CDR3 loop reads CASSPGGLAGNNEQFF. CDR3 nucleotide sequence: TGCGCCAGCAGCCCTGGGGGCCTAGCGGGAAATAATGAGCAGTTCTTC. Based on the CDR3 plus reference TRBV5-1 and TRBJ2-1, the full variable domain is KAGVTQTPRYLIKTRGQQVTLSCSPISGHRSVSWYQQTPGQGLQFLFEYFSETQRNKGNFPGRFSGRQFSNSRSEMNVSTLELGDSALYLCASSPGGLAGNNEQFFGPGTRLTVL.

The gene calls are TRBV6-6 and TRBJ1-3; D is unresolved. The length of the CDR3 is 16 residues. Germline V lookup: CDR1 MNHNY, CDR2 SVGAGI (reference sequence). Trimming took 2 bases from V and 0 from J, leaving 11 bases between them. CDR3 protein: CASSYSPGNSGNTIYF. The DNA for the CDR3 is TGTGCCAGCAGTTACAGTCCAGGCAACTCTGGAAACACCATATATTTT.

CDR3 sequence: CASRTGGGGYTF. DNA of the CDR3: TGTGCCAGCAGGACAGGGGGCGGTGGCTACACCTTC. The genes are TRBV12-3 or TRBV12-4 and TRBJ1-2, with TRBD1 matching over 10 bases. J was trimmed by 7 bases and V by 6 bases; bases with no gene match: 2. The CDR3 totals 12 residues.

V and J are TRBV27 and TRBJ1-4; D remains ambiguous. Germline V gene lookup returns CDR1 MNHEY and CDR2 SMNVEV (reference sequence). The CDR3 length is 16 residues. Trimming left V 3 bases short and J 0 bases short, with 11 bases between. In nucleotides, the CDR3 is TGTGCCAGCAGTTTTCCACACGATGCAACTAATGAAAAACTGTTTTTT. This gives the protein CASSFPHDATNEKLFF.

This clone has a single count. The rearrangement joins TRBV19 to TRBJ1-4; D might be TRBD1 (6 bases). Trimming took 6 bases from V and 10 from J, leaving 15 bases between them. The CDR3 consists of 13 residues. Germline V gives CDR1 LNHDA, CDR2 SQIVND (reference sequence). For the CDR3, the DNA is TGTGCCAGTAGAGGGGGAAGGTTAGGAAAACTGTTTTTT. Translated, it gives CASRGGRLGKLFF.

The chain has TRBV3-1 (or the pseudogene TRBV3-2) and TRBJ2-5; unclear D gene. Germline V gives CDR1 LGHDT, CDR2 YNNKEL (reference sequence). V was cut by 0 bases and J by 2 bases, with 7 bases left in between. CDR3 length equals 14 residues. CDR3 protein: CASSQDLIQETQYF. The CDR3 nucleotides are TGTGCCAGCAGCCAAGATCTAATACAAGAGACCCAGTACTTC.